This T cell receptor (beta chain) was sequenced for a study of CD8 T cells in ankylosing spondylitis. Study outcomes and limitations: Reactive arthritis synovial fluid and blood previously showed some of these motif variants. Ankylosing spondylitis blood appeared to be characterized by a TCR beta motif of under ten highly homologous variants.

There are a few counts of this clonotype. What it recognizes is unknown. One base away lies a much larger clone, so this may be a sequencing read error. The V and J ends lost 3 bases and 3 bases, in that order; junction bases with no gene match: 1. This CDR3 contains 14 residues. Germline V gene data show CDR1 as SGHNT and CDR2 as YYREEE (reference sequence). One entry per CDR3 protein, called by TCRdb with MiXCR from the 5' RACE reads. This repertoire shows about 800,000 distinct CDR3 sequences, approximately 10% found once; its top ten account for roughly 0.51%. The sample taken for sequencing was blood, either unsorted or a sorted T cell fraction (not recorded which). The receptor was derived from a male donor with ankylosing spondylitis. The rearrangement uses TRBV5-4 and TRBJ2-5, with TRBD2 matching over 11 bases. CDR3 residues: CASSWGLAEETQYF. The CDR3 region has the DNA TGTGCCAGCAGCTGGGGACTAGCGGAAGAGACCCAGTACTTC.